This T cell receptor (beta chain) was found in a study of blood T cell repertoires in COVID-19. Overall study context: Nucleic acid was either cDNA or gDNA, and it came from T cells, B-cell-depleted T cells, or PBMCs.

V was clipped by 0 bases and J by 5 bases; unmatched bases: 16. This CDR3 comprises 18 residues. This clone came up a few times. Seattle researchers signed up patients amid active infection and tracked them longitudinally. Sequenced by immunoSEQ multiplex PCR; TCRdb stores in-frame clones only, minus some. The repertoire holds more than 200,000 clones, with approximately 80% as singletons. The origin of this receptor is a woman of 80 years or more with COVID-19, enrolled during active disease. The chain carries TRBV5-3 and TRBJ2-5; TRBD2 agrees at 7 bases. TRBV5-3 is flagged as an ORF with uncertain function. Specimen: peripheral blood. DNA for the CDR3: TGTGCCAGAAGCTTGGTGCGGGGAGGGGCAGGACTGTGGGAGACCCAGTACTTC. Protein: CARSLVRGGAGLWETQYF.